These 25 T cell receptor beta chains came from one sample sequenced in a study of blood T cell repertoires in COVID-19. Measured with immunoSEQ multiplex PCR; TCRdb has only the in-frame clones, and not every one. The sample carries around 140,000 clones, about four fifths recorded once. Source material: peripheral blood. These receptors were obtained from a human donor in a cohort sampled during active COVID-19.

Only a few counts were recorded for this clone. V is TRBV19 and J is TRBJ2-2; D uncertain. V was cut by 3 bases and J by 6 bases, with 14 bases left in between. The CDR3 length is 15 residues. The germline V gene encodes CDR1 LNHDA and CDR2 SQIVND (reference sequence). The CDR3 reads CASSIPATPSGELFF. As DNA, the CDR3 is TGTGCCAGTAGTATCCCCGCTACCCCATCCGGGGAGCTGTTTTTT.

This rearrangement joins TRBV5-8 to TRBJ2-1, with 9 bases identical to TRBD2. The CDR3 contains 15 residues. Germline V gene sequence: CDR1 SGHTS, CDR2 YDEGEE. Unmatched junction bases numbered 8, after V lost 5 bases and J lost 5 bases. The CDR3 here is CASSRIAGVHNEQFF. The DNA of the CDR3 is TGTGCCAGCAGTCGTATAGCGGGAGTCCACAATGAGCAGTTCTTC.

The chain links TRBV13 to TRBJ2-1; D is unclear. The V end was cut by 4 bases, the J end by 7 bases, with 23 bases between. The CDR3 length is 17 residues. Germline CDR1 reads PRHDT; CDR2 reads FYEKMQ (reference sequence). Here the CDR3 reads CASSSIAFSGFSNEQFF. The CDR3 DNA is TGTGCCAGCAGCTCAATAGCCTTTTCTGGGTTTTCGAATGAGCAGTTCTTC.

The chain recombines TRBV27 with TRBJ1-2; D possibly corresponds to TRBD1 (6 bases). The germline gives CDR1 MNHEY, CDR2 SMNVEV (reference sequence). V lost 5 bases and J lost 8, with 24 bases in between. There are 16 residues in the CDR3. CDR3: CASSPLLLTAGGGYTF. The CDR3 nucleotides read TGTGCCAGCAGTCCTCTCCTATTGACCGCGGGGGGCGGCTACACCTTC.

This clone was detected only a few times. This chain links TRBV6-1 with TRBJ1-3; TRBD1 aligns across 11 bases. J was trimmed by 2 bases and V by 6 bases; bases with no gene match: 6. The germline gives CDR1 MNHNS, CDR2 SASEGT. The CDR3 has 16 residues. The CDR3 loop is CASREPGQGAGNTIYF. The CDR3 nucleotides are TGTGCCAGCAGAGAACCGGGACAGGGGGCTGGAAACACCATATATTTT.

The J gene is TRBJ2-1, the V gene TRBV19, with 10 bases fitting TRBD2. The CDR3 runs 16 residues. J was trimmed by 0 bases and V by 5 bases; bases with no gene match: 4. Germline V gene sequence: CDR1 LNHDA, CDR2 SQIVND (reference sequence). In nucleotides, the CDR3 is TGTGCCAGTAGTGGTAGCGGGAGGATCTCCTACAATGAGCAGTTCTTC. This encodes CASSGSGRISYNEQFF.

The rearrangement uses TRBV6-6 and TRBJ2-4; possibly TRBD1 for D (6 bases). Germline V gives CDR1 MNHNY, CDR2 SVGAGI (reference sequence). The V end was cut by 8 bases, the J end by 6 bases, with 11 bases between. The CDR3 spans 12 residues. The CDR3 loop reads CASEGELNIQYF. The CDR3 DNA follows: TGTGCCAGCGAGGGGGAACTAAACATTCAGTACTTC.

In its sample, this clone was seen once. Additional DNA sequences in this sample encode the identical CDR3. The chain recombines TRBV29-1 with TRBJ1-1; 8 bases agree with TRBD1. V was pared by 6 bases and J by 4 bases, with 4 bases of the junction left unmatched. Germline values: CDR1 SQVTM, CDR2 ANQGSEA. The CDR3 is made up of 12 amino acids. The CDR3 reads CSVGQGSTEAFF. The DNA of the CDR3 is TGCAGCGTCGGACAGGGTAGCACTGAAGCTTTCTTT.

The chain is built from TRBV7-2 and TRBJ2-7; TRBD2 agrees at 8 bases. The germline CDR1 and CDR2 sequences are SGHTA and FQGNSA. This CDR3 contains 16 residues. V trimming: 0 bases; J trimming: 2 bases; junction bases outside the gene matches: 6. The CDR3 bases are TGTGCCAGCAGCTTAGCTACCTCGGGGGGGGCCTACGAGCAGTACTTC. Protein sequence: CASSLATSGGAYEQYF.

This rearrangement joins TRBV29-1 to TRBJ1-1; a weak D match, TRBD1 (6 bases). Per the germline V gene, CDR1 is SQVTM and CDR2 is ANQGSEA. The V and J ends lost 3 bases and 6 bases respectively, with 20 bases between them. The CDR3 extends over 15 amino acids. The CDR3 DNA sequence: TGCAGCGTTGATGATTCCCCAGGGGAGGGGGCTGAAGCTTTCTTT. Amino acids: CSVDDSPGEGAEAFF.

The CDR3 DNA reads as TGTGCCAGCATCCCTAGCGGGGCCCGAAGCTCCTACAATGAGCAGTTCTTC. This gives the protein CASIPSGARSSYNEQFF. This chain connects TRBV5-4 to TRBJ2-1; 9 nucleotides align to TRBD2. The CDR3 has 17 residues. Germline assignment: CDR1 SGHNT and CDR2 YYREEE (reference sequence). Trimming cost V 6 bases and J 0 bases; bases outside gene matches: 10.

J is TRBJ2-2 and V is TRBV23-1; a weak D match, TRBD2 (6 bases). TRBV23-1 is an ORF, with its function uncertain. Trimming left V 4 bases short and J 0 bases short, with 15 bases between. The CDR3 runs to 17 residues. The CDR3: CASSPQFRTTNTGELFF. The CDR3 region has the DNA TGCGCCAGCAGTCCCCAATTCCGGACTACGAACACCGGGGAGCTGTTTTTT.

This clone was seen once. This chain connects TRBV6-5 to TRBJ2-3; D uncertain. CDR1 is MNHEY, CDR2 SVGAGI, per germline. V lost 4 bases and J lost 5, with 10 bases in between. This CDR3 contains 13 residues. This chain's CDR3 is CASSSRQQDTQYF. CDR3 in DNA: TGTGCCAGCAGTTCCCGCCAACAAGATACGCAGTATTTT.

This rearrangement joins TRBV5-1 to TRBJ1-1, with no clear D. The CDR3 is made up of 14 amino acids. V lost 0 bases and J lost 0, with 6 bases in between. The germline CDR1 and CDR2 sequences are SGHRS and YFSETQ. In DNA form, the CDR3 reads TGCGCCAGCAGCTTGGGGACTATGAACACTGAAGCTTTCTTT. Encoded protein: CASSLGTMNTEAFF.

This clone was seen only a few times. The chain links TRBV7-2 to TRBJ2-4, with 7 positions matching TRBD1. Germline CDR1 reads SGHTA; CDR2 reads FQGNSA. After removal of 0 bases from V and 8 bases from J, the junction contained 10 bases not matched to a gene. The CDR3 totals 16 residues. As DNA, the CDR3 is TGTGCCAGCAGCTTAGCGCCCTCCAGACAGGGAGACATTCAGTACTTC. This gives the protein CASSLAPSRQGDIQYF.

V usage is TRBV5-4 and J usage is TRBJ2-3, with D possibly being TRBD2 (5 bases). Germline CDR1 reads SGHNT; CDR2 reads YYREEE (reference sequence). The CDR3 has 15 amino acids. Trimming stripped 3 bases from V and 3 bases from J, with 14 bases between. The CDR3 is CASSSKAVNTDTQYF. The DNA of the CDR3 is TGTGCCAGCAGCTCGAAAGCGGTAAATACAGATACGCAGTATTTT.

V and J are TRBV28 and TRBJ1-4; perhaps TRBD1 as D (6 bases). V was cut by 6 bases and J by 3 bases, with 11 bases left in between. Germline values: CDR1 MDHEN, CDR2 SYDVKM. The CDR3 is 14 residues long. CDR3 sequence: CASSDGQSNEKLFF. In DNA form, the CDR3 reads TGTGCCAGCAGCGATGGACAGTCTAATGAAAAACTGTTTTTT.

The chain uses TRBV15 and TRBJ1-2; no firm D call. V lost 4 bases to trimming and J lost 7 bases, with 13 bases between them. Germline loops: CDR1 LNHNV, CDR2 YYDKDF (reference sequence). The CDR3 spans 13 residues. In nucleotides, the CDR3 is TGTGCCACCAGCATTCTAGCGGGGAGTGGCTACACCTTC. It codes for CATSILAGSGYTF. Looking up the rest from reference TRBV15 and TRBJ1-2 gives the full variable domain: DAMVIQNPRYQVTQFGKPVTLSCSQTLNHNVMYWYQQKSSQAPKLLFHYYDKDFNNEADTPDNFQSRRPNTSFCFLDIRSPGLGDTAMYLCATSILAGSGYTFGSGTRLTVV.

The chain is built from TRBV6-5 and TRBJ1-4, with a tentative D call TRBD1 (5 bases). The CDR3 is made up of 14 amino acids. V lost 4 bases, J lost 7 bases, and 13 bases lay in between. Germline V gene data show CDR1 as MNHEY and CDR2 as SVGAGI. The CDR3 DNA reads TGTGCCAGCAGTTCAGGACCCAGGGTTGAAAAACTGTTTTTT. This encodes CASSSGPRVEKLFF.

This sequence joins TRBV9 and TRBJ1-3, with a tentative D call TRBD1 (6 bases). V was clipped by 4 bases and J by 2 bases, with 10 bases between them. Per germline, CDR1 SGDLS and CDR2 YYNGEE. The CDR3 runs to 14 residues. CDR3 DNA: TGTGCCAGCAGCACAGGGCTCACTGGAAACACCATATATTTT. It encodes CASSTGLTGNTIYF.

This chain links TRBV12-5 with TRBJ2-2; weak D call: TRBD1 (6 bases). Per the germline V gene, CDR1 is LGHNT and CDR2 is FRNRAP. The length of the CDR3 is 16 residues. V was shortened by 5 bases and J by 0 bases, with 13 bases between the two germline ends. This CDR3 reads CASGPGTNANTGELFF. CDR3 DNA sequence: TGTGCTAGTGGTCCCGGGACAAACGCGAACACCGGGGAGCTGTTTTTT.

This chain joins TRBV19 and TRBJ1-2; TRBD1 might be the D (6 bases). The CDR3 totals 13 residues. V lost 5 bases to trimming and J lost 8 bases, with 15 bases between them. Germline V gene sequence: CDR1 LNHDA, CDR2 SQIVND (reference sequence). The CDR3 nucleotides read TGTGCCAGTAGTCTTTCAGGGGTGTGGGGCTACACCTTC. This encodes CASSLSGVWGYTF.

The chain uses TRBV28 and TRBJ2-7; possibly TRBD2 for D (6 bases). The CDR3 covers 14 residues. Germline assignment: CDR1 MDHEN and CDR2 SYDVKM. V lost 3 bases to trimming and J lost 2 bases, with 11 bases between them. CDR3 in amino acids: CASSLGGSTYEQYF. The CDR3 DNA reads as TGTGCCAGCAGTTTGGGGGGATCCACCTACGAGCAGTACTTC.

The CDR3 DNA sequence: TGCAGCGTTGAGGGGACAGGGGGCAACACCATATATTTT. This gives the protein CSVEGTGGNTIYF. The rearrangement uses TRBV29-1 and TRBJ1-3; 12 bases align to TRBD1. The V segment lost 3 bases and the J segment 7 bases; nucleotides outside the gene matches: 1. CDR1 SQVTM and CDR2 ANQGSEA come from the germline V gene. There are 13 residues in the CDR3. Using reference TRBV29-1 and TRBJ1-3 for the parts outside the CDR3, the full variable domain is SAVISQKPSRDICQRGTSLTIQCQVDSQVTMMFWYRQQPGQSLTLIATANQGSEATYESGFVIDKFPISRPNLTFSTLTVSNMSPEDSSIYLCSVEGTGGNTIYFGEGSWLTVV.

This clone was counted a few times. V usage is TRBV7-2 and J usage is TRBJ1-3, with a weak D call TRBD1 (5 bases). V dropped 1 base and J dropped 4 bases, with 8 bases sitting between them. CDR3 length: 14 residues. Germline CDR1 and CDR2: SGHTA and FQGNSA. The CDR3 here is CASSLGAGGNTIYF. The CDR3 DNA reads TGTGCCAGCAGCTTAGGAGCAGGGGGAAACACCATATATTTT.